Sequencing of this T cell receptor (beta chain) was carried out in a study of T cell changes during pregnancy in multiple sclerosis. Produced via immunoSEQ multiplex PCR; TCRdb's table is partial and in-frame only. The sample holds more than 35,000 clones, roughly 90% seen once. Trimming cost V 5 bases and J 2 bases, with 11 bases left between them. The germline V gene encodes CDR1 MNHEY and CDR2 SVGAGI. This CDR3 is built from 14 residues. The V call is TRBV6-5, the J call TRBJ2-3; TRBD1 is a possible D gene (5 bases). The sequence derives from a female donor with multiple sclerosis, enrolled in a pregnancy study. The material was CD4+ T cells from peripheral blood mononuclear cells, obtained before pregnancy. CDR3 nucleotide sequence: TGTGCCAGCAGTCCCCCCGGACACACAGATACGCAGTATTTT. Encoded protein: CASSPPGHTDTQYF.